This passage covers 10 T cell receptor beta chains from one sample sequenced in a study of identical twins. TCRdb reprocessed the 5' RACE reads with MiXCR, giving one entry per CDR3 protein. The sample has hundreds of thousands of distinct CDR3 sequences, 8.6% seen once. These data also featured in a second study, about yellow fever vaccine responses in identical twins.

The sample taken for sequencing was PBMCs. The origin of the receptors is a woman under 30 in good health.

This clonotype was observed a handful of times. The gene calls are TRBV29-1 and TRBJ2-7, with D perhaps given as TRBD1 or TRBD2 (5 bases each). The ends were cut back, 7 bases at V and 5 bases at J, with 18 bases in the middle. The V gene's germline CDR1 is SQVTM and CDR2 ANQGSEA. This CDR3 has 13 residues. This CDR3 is CSGRDRDRDEQYF. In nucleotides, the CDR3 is TGCAGCGGAAGAGACCGGGACCGAGACGAGCAGTACTTC.

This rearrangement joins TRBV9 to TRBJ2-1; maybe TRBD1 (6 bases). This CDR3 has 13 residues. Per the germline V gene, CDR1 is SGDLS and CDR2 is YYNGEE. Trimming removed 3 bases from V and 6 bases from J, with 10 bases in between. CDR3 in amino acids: CASSGTVANEQFF. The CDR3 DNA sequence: TGTGCCAGCAGCGGGACAGTTGCCAATGAGCAGTTCTTC.

CDR3 in DNA: TGTGCCAGCAGTTACTCGGTGTTGACAGGGGAGAAGTCGATCTATGGCTACACCTTC. This encodes CASSYSVLTGEKSIYGYTF. The chain is built from TRBV6-2 or TRBV6-3 and TRBJ1-2; 8 bases fit TRBD1. CDR3 length: 19 amino acids. From germline, CDR1 is MNHEY and CDR2 SVGEGT. J lost 4 bases, V lost 0 bases, and 16 bases had no gene match.

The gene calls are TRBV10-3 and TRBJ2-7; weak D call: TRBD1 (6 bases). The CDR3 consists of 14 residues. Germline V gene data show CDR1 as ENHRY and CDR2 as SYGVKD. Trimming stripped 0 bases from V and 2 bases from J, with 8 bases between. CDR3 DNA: TGTGCCATCAGTGAGTCAAGGACAGCCTACGAGCAGTACTTC. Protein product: CAISESRTAYEQYF.

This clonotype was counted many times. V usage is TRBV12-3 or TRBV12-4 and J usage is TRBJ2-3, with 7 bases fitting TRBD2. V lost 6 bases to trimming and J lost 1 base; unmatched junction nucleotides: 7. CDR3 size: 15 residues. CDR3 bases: TGTGCCAGCAGAGCCCATCTAGCGGGCACAGATACGCAGTATTTT. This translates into CASRAHLAGTDTQYF.

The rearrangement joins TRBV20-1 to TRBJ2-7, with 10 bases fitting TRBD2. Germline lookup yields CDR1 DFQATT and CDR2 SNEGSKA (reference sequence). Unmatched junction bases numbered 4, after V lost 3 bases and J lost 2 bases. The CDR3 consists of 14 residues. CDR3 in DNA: TGCAGTGCTAGGTCTAGCGGGAGCCCCTACGAGCAGTACTTC. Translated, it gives CSARSSGSPYEQYF.

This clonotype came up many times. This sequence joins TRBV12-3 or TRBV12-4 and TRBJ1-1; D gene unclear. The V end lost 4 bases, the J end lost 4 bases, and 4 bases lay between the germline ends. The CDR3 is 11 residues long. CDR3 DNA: TGTGCCAGCAGTTCCCTCACTGAAGCTTTCTTT. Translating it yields CASSSLTEAFF.

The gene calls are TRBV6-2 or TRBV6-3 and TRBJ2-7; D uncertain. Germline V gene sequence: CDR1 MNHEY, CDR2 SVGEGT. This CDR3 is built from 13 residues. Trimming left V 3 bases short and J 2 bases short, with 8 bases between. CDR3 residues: CASSYSEAYEQYF. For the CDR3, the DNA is TGTGCCAGCAGTTATAGTGAGGCCTACGAGCAGTACTTC.

The CDR3 spells CASSSSGTGVNEQYF. DNA of the CDR3: TGTGCCAGCAGCTCGTCCGGGACAGGGGTTAACGAGCAGTACTTC. This rearrangement joins TRBV7-9 to TRBJ2-7; 10 bases match TRBD1. Germline CDR1 and CDR2: SEHNR and FQNEAQ (reference sequence). Trimming cost V 4 bases and J 5 bases; bases outside gene matches: 8. This CDR3 has 15 amino acids.

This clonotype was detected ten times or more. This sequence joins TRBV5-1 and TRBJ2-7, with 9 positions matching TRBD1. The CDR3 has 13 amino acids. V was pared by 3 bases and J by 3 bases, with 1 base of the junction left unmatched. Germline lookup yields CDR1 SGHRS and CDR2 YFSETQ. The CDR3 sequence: CASSWDRVYEQYF. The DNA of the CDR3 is TGCGCCAGCAGCTGGGACAGGGTCTACGAGCAGTACTTC.